Below, one T cell receptor (beta chain) is given with its context. Its antigen is undetermined. Time point specified: newly diagnosed GD, antithyroid drugs for less than 3 months. Extracted RNA from PBMCs served as the source of the TCR library. This specimen comes from a study of regulatory T cells in long-lasting Graves disease. Across the whole study: Patients with new Graves' disease had used antithyroid drugs below 3 months.

Study conclusions and caveats: Rather than thyroid tissue, only peripheral blood underwent study. Persistent disease was associated with favored TRBV28 usage and with favored use of TRBJ1-2 and TRBJ2-5. A greater number of public clonotypes (under 3,000) was shared by persistent patients than by new patients (over 900).

Germline V gene lookup returns CDR1 LGHNA and CDR2 YSLEER. The CDR3 covers 15 residues. V trimming: 0 bases; J trimming: 2 bases; junction bases outside the gene matches: 3. Arm-PCR of CDR3 regions with iRepertoire HTBI primers generated TCR beta libraries. TCRdb processed the multiplex PCR reads anew with MiXCR; each CDR3 protein has one entry. Here the sample spans hundreds of thousands of distinct CDR3 sequences, roughly a sixth being singletons. The same data also contributed to another study, on T cells in Graves' hyperthyroidism and ophthalmopathy.

The receptor comes from a man between 35 and 55 years old with Graves disease. The sample here was peripheral blood mononuclear cells (PBMCs), taken at new diagnosis, from a patient treated with antithyroid drugs. The chain joins TRBV4-3 to TRBJ2-7; 8 positions agree with TRBD2. CDR3 sequence: CASSQEGRGAYEQYF. DNA of the CDR3: TGCGCCAGCAGCCAAGAGGGGCGGGGGGCCTACGAGCAGTACTTC.